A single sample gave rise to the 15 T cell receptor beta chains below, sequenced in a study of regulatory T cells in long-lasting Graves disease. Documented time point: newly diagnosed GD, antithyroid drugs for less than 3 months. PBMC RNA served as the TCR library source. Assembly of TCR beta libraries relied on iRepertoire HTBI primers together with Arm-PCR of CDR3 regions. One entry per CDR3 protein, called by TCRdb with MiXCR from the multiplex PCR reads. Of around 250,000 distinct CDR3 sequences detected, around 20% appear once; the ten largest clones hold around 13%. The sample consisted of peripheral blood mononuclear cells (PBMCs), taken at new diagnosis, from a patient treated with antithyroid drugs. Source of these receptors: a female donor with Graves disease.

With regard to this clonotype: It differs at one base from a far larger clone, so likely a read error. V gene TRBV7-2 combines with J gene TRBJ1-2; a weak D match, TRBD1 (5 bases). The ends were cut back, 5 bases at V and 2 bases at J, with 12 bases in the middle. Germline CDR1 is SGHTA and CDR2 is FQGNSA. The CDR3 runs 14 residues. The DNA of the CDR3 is TGTGCCAGCAGCCCTCATGCAGGGAACTATGGCTACACCTTC. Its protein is CASSPHAGNYGYTF.

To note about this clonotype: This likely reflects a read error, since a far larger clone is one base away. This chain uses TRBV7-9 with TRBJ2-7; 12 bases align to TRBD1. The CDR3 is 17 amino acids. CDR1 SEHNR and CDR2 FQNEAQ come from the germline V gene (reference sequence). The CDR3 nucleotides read TGTGCCAGCAGTCACGCCGGGACAGGGGGCAGCTCCTGCGAGCAGTACTTC. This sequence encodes CASSHAGTGGSSCEQYF.

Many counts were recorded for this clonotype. The CDR3 protein is CASTPLGGAILNTGELFF. Written as DNA, the CDR3 is TGTGCCAGCACCCCCCTTGGGGGGGCGATACTTAACACCGGGGAGCTGTTTTTT. The chain recombines TRBV7-2 with TRBJ2-2; perhaps TRBD2 as D (7 bases). V dropped 7 bases and J dropped 2 bases, with 23 bases sitting between them. Looked up from germline, CDR1 is SGHTA and CDR2 is FQGNSA. The CDR3 covers 18 residues.

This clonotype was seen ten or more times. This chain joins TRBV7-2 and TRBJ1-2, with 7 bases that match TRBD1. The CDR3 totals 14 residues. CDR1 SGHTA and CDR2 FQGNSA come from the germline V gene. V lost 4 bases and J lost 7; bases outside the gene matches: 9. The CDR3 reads CASSSRDSKGGYTF. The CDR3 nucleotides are TGTGCCAGCAGCTCCCGGGACAGCAAGGGTGGCTACACCTTC.

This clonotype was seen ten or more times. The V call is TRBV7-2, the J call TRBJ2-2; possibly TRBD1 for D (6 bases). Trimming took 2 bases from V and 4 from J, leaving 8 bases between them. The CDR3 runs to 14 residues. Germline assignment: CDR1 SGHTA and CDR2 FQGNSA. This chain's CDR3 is CASSLTGSTGELFF. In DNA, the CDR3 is TGTGCCAGCAGCTTAACAGGGTCCACCGGGGAGCTGTTTTTT.

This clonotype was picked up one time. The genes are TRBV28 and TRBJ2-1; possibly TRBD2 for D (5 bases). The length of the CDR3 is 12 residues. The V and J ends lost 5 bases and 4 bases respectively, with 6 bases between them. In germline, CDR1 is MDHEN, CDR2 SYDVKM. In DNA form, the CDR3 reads TGTGCCAGCAGTGGACTTTACAATGAGCAGTTCTTC. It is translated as CASSGLYNEQFF.

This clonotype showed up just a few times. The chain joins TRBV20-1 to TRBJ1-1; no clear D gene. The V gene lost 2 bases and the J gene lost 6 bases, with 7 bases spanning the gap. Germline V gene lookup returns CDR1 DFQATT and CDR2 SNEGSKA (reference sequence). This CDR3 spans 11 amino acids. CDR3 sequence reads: CSARRASEAFF. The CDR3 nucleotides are TGCAGTGCTAGAAGGGCCTCTGAAGCTTTCTTT.

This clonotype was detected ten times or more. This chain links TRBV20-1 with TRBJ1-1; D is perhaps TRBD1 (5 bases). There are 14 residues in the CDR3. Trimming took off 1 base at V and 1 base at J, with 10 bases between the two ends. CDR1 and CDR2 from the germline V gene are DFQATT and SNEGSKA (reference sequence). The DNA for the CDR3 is TGCAGTGCTAGAGGGGGACCGACGAACACTGAAGCTTTCTTT. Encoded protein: CSARGGPTNTEAFF.

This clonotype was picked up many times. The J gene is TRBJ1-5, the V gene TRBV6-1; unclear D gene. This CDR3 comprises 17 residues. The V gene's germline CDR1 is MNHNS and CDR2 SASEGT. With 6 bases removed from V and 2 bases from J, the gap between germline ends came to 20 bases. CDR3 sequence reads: CASSRREGFSGNQPQHF. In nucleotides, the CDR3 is TGTGCCAGCAGCCGTCGGGAGGGCTTCAGTGGCAATCAGCCCCAGCATTTT.

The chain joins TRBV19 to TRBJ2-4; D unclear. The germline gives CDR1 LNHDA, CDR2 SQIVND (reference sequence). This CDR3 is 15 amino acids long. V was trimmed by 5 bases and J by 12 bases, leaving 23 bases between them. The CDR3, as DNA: TGTGCCAGTAGTCCCGAAGGGAACAGCTTGAACGATCAGTACTTC. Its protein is CASSPEGNSLNDQYF.

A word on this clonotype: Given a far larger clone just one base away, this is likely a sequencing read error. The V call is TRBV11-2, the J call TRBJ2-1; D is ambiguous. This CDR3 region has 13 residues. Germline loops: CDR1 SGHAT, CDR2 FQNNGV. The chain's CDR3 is CASSFSGYNERFF. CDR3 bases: TGTGCCAGCAGCTTCTCCGGATACAATGAGCGGTTCTTC.

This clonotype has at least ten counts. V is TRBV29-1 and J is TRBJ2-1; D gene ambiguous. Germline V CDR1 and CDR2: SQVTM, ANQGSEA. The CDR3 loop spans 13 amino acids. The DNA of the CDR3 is TGCAGTGCGAGAGTGCTAGTCGTCAATGAGCAGTTCTTC. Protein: CSARVLVVNEQFF.

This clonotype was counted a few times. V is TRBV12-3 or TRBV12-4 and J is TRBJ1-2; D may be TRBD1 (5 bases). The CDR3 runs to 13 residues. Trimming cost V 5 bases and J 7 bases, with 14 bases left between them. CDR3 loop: CASSVPGGFGYTF. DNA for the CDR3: TGTGCCAGCAGTGTCCCGGGGGGTTTTGGCTACACCTTC.

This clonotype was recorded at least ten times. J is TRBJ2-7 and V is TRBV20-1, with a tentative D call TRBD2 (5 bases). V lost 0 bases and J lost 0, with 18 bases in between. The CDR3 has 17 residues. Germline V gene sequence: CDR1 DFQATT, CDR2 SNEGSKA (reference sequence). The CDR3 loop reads CSAREARRTVSSYEQYF. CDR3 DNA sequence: TGCAGTGCTAGAGAGGCGCGACGGACTGTATCCTCCTACGAGCAGTACTTC.

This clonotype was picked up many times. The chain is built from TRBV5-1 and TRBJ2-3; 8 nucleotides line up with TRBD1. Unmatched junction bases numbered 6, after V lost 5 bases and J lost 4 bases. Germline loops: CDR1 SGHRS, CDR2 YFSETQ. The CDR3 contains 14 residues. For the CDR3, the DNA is TGCGCCAGCAGTGACCCACAGGGGGCAGATACGCAGTATTTT. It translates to CASSDPQGADTQYF. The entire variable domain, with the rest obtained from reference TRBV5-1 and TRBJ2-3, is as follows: KAGVTQTPRYLIKTRGQQVTLSCSPISGHRSVSWYQQTPGQGLQFLFEYFSETQRNKGNFPGRFSGRQFSNSRSEMNVSTLELGDSALYLCASSDPQGADTQYFGPGTRLTVL.